What follows are 24 T cell receptor beta chains derived from one specimen sequenced in a study of low-dose radiotherapy and immunotherapy resistance in tumors (dated by TCRdb to between 2021 and 2024). The meaning of the sample's time point label: after trial treatment. The meaning of the sample's treatment or condition label: LDRT plus nivolumab, ipilimumab, low-dose cyclophosphamide and aspirin (RACIN trial). Sequenced using an Illumina HiSeq 2500. First-strand cDNA was synthesized with Superscript III and a set of TRAV- and TRBV-specific primers, covering both TCRalpha and TCRbeta chains. TCRs were amplified with Phusion for roughly 19 PCR cycles, with a constant-region primer paired with the adapter attached to the V primers. TCRdb ran its own pipeline on the public reads, namely fastp trimming at Q25 and MiXCR clone calling, and kept in-frame beta chains. Every distinct CDR3 protein forms one entry, paired with its most common genes and DNA. The sample table shows approximately 84,000 distinct CDR3 sequences, and around 17% are seen once. The ten largest account for less than 1.5% of the sample.

Sequencing used PBMCs, obtained after low-dose radiotherapy plus immunotherapy. The origin of the receptors is a male donor with prostate cancer.

This clonotype was observed many times. The J gene is TRBJ2-7, the V gene TRBV30, with D possibly matching TRBD2 (5 bases). In germline, CDR1 is GTSNPN, CDR2 SVGIG (reference sequence). Between the trimmed V and J ends, which lost 3 bases and 3 bases, there was a span of 12 bases. This CDR3 region has 13 residues. The CDR3 sequence: CAWRGSRLYEQYF. CDR3 nucleotides: TGTGCCTGGAGAGGGAGCCGGCTCTACGAGCAGTACTTC.

This clonotype was counted at least ten times. The rearrangement links TRBV7-2 to TRBJ2-5; D might be TRBD1 (6 bases). The ends were cut back, 1 base at V and 11 bases at J, with 14 bases in the middle. From germline, CDR1 is SGHTA and CDR2 FQGNSA. The CDR3 sequence is 13 residues long. The CDR3 region is CASSLVDSALQYF. The CDR3 DNA reads TGTGCCAGCAGCTTAGTGGACAGCGCCCTTCAGTACTTC.

This clonotype was found many times. The chain has TRBV3-1 and TRBJ2-5; tentative D call: TRBD2 (5 bases). The CDR3 runs 11 residues. The V end was cut by 6 bases, the J end by 5 bases, with 7 bases between. CDR1 is LGHDT, CDR2 YNNKEL, per germline (reference sequence). CDR3 protein: CASRSGETQYF. The CDR3 nucleotides read TGTGCCAGCAGATCGGGGGAGACCCAGTACTTC.

This clonotype was found a few times. This is likely an artifact of a read error, given a far larger clone one base away. The chain employs TRBV7-2 and TRBJ2-5; D is unclear. This CDR3 spans 11 amino acids. Per the germline V gene, CDR1 is SGHTA and CDR2 is FQGNSA. With 3 bases removed from V and 4 bases from J, the gap between germline ends came to 3 bases. CDR3 sequence (DNA): TGTGCCAGCAGCTTCTCAGAGACCCAGTACTTC. It translates to CASSFSETQYF. Complete variable domain (other parts from reference TRBV7-2 and TRBJ2-5): GAGVSQSPSNKVTEKGKDVELRCDPISGHTALYWYRQSLGQGLEFLIYFQGNSAPDKSGLPSDRFSAERTGGSVSTLTIQRTQQEDSAVYLCASSFSETQYFGPGTRLLVL.

This clonotype was counted ten times or more. The chain links TRBV6-1 to TRBJ2-4; 9 bases match TRBD1. The germline gives CDR1 MNHNS, CDR2 SASEGT. The CDR3 extends over 14 amino acids. J was trimmed by 7 bases and V by 11 bases; bases with no gene match: 12. The CDR3 reads CAAGVTGGLNIQYF. The CDR3 DNA follows: TGTGCCGCAGGGGTGACAGGGGGACTGAACATTCAGTACTTC.

As for this clonotype: The DNA is omitted, as the CDR3 cannot be located on it reliably, and the CDR3 follows TCRdb's listing. The V and J genes are TRBV7-2 and TRBJ2-3; TRBD2 reflects the table's D call only, with no check against the DNA. The V gene's germline CDR1 is SGHTA and CDR2 FQGNSA. The length of the CDR3 is 21 amino acids, counting both ends. This CDR3 reads CASSFYICSARDQRELDTQYF.

This clonotype was observed at least ten times. This chain links TRBV30 with TRBJ1-3; D not resolved. The V gene's germline CDR1 is GTSNPN and CDR2 SVGIG (reference sequence). The CDR3 has 11 amino acids. Trimming removed 6 bases at V and 4 bases at J, with 7 bases between. The CDR3 nucleotides read TGTGCCTGCAGAAAGGGAAACACCATATATTTT. This sequence encodes CACRKGNTIYF.

Ten or more counts support this clonotype. This sequence joins TRBV3-1 and TRBJ1-4, with TRBD1 identical over 9 bases. The ends lost 5 bases at V and 5 bases at J; junction bases unmatched: 6. CDR1 is LGHDT, CDR2 YNNKEL, per germline (reference sequence). CDR3 length: 15 amino acids. The chain's CDR3 is CASSNPGTGNEKLFF. CDR3 coding DNA: TGTGCCAGCAGCAACCCCGGGACAGGGAATGAAAAACTGTTTTTT.

In its sample, this clonotype was seen many times. The chain carries TRBV19 and TRBJ2-7, with D possibly matching TRBD1 (6 bases). This CDR3 is built from 13 residues. Germline V gives CDR1 LNHDA, CDR2 SQIVND (reference sequence). Trimming removed 4 bases at V and 4 bases at J, with 11 bases between. The CDR3 reads CASSSEDSYEQYF. Written as DNA, the CDR3 is TGTGCCAGTAGTAGTGAGGACAGTTACGAGCAGTACTTC.

The sample holds many counts of this clonotype. This chain uses TRBV5-5 with TRBJ2-5, with 8 nucleotides matching TRBD2. The length of the CDR3 is 15 residues. Losses at the gene ends were 0 bases for V and 7 bases for J; bases not matched to a gene: 8. Per the germline V gene, CDR1 is SGHKS and CDR2 is YYEKEE (reference sequence). CDR3: CASSLGLAGPGTQYF. DNA for the CDR3: TGTGCCAGCAGCTTGGGATTAGCGGGGCCTGGGACCCAGTACTTC. Combining the CDR3 with reference TRBV5-5 and TRBJ2-5 gives the whole variable domain DAGVTQSPTHLIKTRGQQVTLRCSPISGHKSVSWYQQVLGQGPQFIFQYYEKEERGRGNFPDRFSARQFPNYSSELNVNALLLGDSALYLCASSLGLAGPGTQYFGPGTRLLVL.

This clonotype was detected only a few times. The V gene is TRBV27, the J gene TRBJ2-7; 7 positions match TRBD2. Germline V gives CDR1 MNHEY, CDR2 SMNVEV (reference sequence). V trimming: 8 bases; J trimming: 7 bases; junction bases outside the gene matches: 17. The CDR3 covers 15 residues. The CDR3 reads CASGRLREALGEQYF. CDR3 bases: TGTGCCAGCGGTAGACTTCGGGAGGCCCTGGGAGAGCAGTACTTC.

This clonotype was recorded many times. The J gene is TRBJ1-2, the V gene TRBV28; D is unclear. Germline CDR1 is MDHEN and CDR2 is SYDVKM. The CDR3 loop spans 12 amino acids. The ends were cut back, 5 bases at V and 4 bases at J, with 8 bases in the middle. CDR3 sequence: CASSPQSYGYTF. In DNA form, the CDR3 reads TGTGCCAGCAGTCCACAGAGCTATGGCTACACCTTC.

This clonotype was seen ten or more times. The gene calls are TRBV29-1 and TRBJ1-1; D call uncertain. Germline CDR1 reads SQVTM; CDR2 reads ANQGSEA. V was clipped by 7 bases and J by 6 bases, with 21 bases between them. The CDR3 consists of 14 residues. The CDR3 bases are TGCAGCGCAGATGCCCCGGCCCCATCGGCTGAAGCTTTCTTT. The encoded protein is CSADAPAPSAEAFF.

This clonotype was seen ten or more times. This sequence joins TRBV29-1 and TRBJ2-7, with D perhaps TRBD2 (5 bases). The CDR3 is made up of 14 amino acids. Trimming took off 7 bases at V and 0 bases at J, with 16 bases between the two ends. From germline, CDR1 is SQVTM and CDR2 ANQGSEA. The CDR3 region is CSAAGLLSSYEQYF. The CDR3 DNA is TGCAGCGCCGCTGGACTTTTGAGCTCCTACGAGCAGTACTTC.

At least ten counts were recorded for this clonotype. The chain couples TRBV28 to TRBJ1-1; TRBD1 might be the D (6 bases). Germline CDR1 and CDR2: MDHEN and SYDVKM. The V end lost 5 bases, the J end lost 5 bases, and 15 bases lay between the germline ends. CDR3 length: 14 amino acids. Here the CDR3 reads CASSVDSLGTEAFF. The CDR3 DNA is TGTGCCAGCAGTGTGGACAGCCTCGGGACTGAAGCTTTCTTT.

This clonotype was observed many times. The chain has TRBV20-1 and TRBJ2-1; 7 nucleotides match TRBD1. Trimming took 6 bases from V and 13 from J; bases not matched to a gene: 9. The CDR3 contains 11 residues. Germline lookup yields CDR1 DFQATT and CDR2 SNEGSKA (reference sequence). CDR3 nucleotides: TGCAGTGCGGAAAGGGGGCCATTTCAGTTCTTC. The encoded protein is CSAERGPFQFF.

This clonotype was counted many times. The chain couples TRBV4-2 to TRBJ1-1; D unresolved. This CDR3 spans 14 amino acids. V lost 3 bases and J 0 bases, leaving 8 bases between the germline ends. Germline loops: CDR1 LGHNA, CDR2 YNFKEQ. CDR3 residues: CASSQLRLNTEAFF. The CDR3 coding sequence is TGTGCCAGCAGCCAGCTCCGATTGAACACTGAAGCTTTCTTT.

This clonotype appeared many times. The V gene is TRBV3-1, the J gene TRBJ2-2, with 7 bases fitting TRBD1. The V segment lost 5 bases and the J segment 5 bases; nucleotides outside the gene matches: 11. CDR1 LGHDT and CDR2 YNNKEL come from the germline V gene (reference sequence). CDR3 length: 16 amino acids. CDR3 amino acids: CASSLRQGWSTGELFF. The CDR3 DNA is TGTGCCAGCAGCTTACGACAGGGATGGTCGACCGGGGAGCTGTTTTTT.

A note on this clonotype: This probably arose from a read error, given a far larger clone one base away. V is TRBV6-2 or TRBV6-3 and J is TRBJ2-7; perhaps TRBD1 as D (6 bases). The CDR3 length is 13 residues. The germline CDR1 and CDR2 sequences are MNHEY and SVGEGT. The V end was cut by 6 bases, the J end by 4 bases, with 13 bases between. The CDR3, as DNA: TGTGCCAGCAGGTACAGGGTAGGGTACGAGCAGTACTTC. Translation gives CASRYRVGYEQYF.

The chain combines TRBV12-3 or TRBV12-4 with TRBJ1-5; D is ambiguous. The CDR3 runs to 14 residues. The DNA of the CDR3 is TGTGCTAGCGGTGGGCATACGATTAATCAGCCCCAGCATTTT. Residues: CASGGHTINQPQHF.

The J gene is TRBJ2-3, the V gene TRBV6-5, with D tentatively TRBD1 or TRBD2 (5 bases each). The germline V gene encodes CDR1 MNHEY and CDR2 SVGAGI. The CDR3 totals 15 residues. Trimming cost V 3 bases and J 0 bases, with 10 bases left between them. The CDR3 reads CASSYGGASTDTQYF. CDR3 nucleotides: TGTGCCAGCAGTTATGGGGGTGCTAGCACAGATACGCAGTATTTT.

This clonotype was counted at least ten times. This chain uses TRBV12-3 or TRBV12-4 with TRBJ1-5; TRBD1 might be the D (5 bases). Trimming cost V 3 bases and J 6 bases, with 15 bases left between them. CDR3 size: 15 residues. For the CDR3, the DNA is TGTGCCAGCAGTTTGGGAGCCAGGGCAGGTCAGCCCCAGCATTTT. Its protein is CASSLGARAGQPQHF.

This clonotype showed up many times. CDR3 in amino acids: CASSLNSYEQYF. In nucleotides, the CDR3 is TGTGCCAGCAGCTTAAATTCCTACGAGCAGTACTTC. The V gene is TRBV7-8, the J gene TRBJ2-7; no clear D gene. V was shortened by 2 bases and J by 1 base, with 3 bases between the two germline ends. CDR1 is SGHVS, CDR2 FQNEAQ, per germline. CDR3 size: 12 residues.

This rearrangement joins TRBV28 to TRBJ2-3; maybe TRBD2 (6 bases). V lost 2 bases and J lost 2, with 8 bases in between. Germline values: CDR1 MDHEN, CDR2 SYDVKM. CDR3 length: 14 amino acids. The CDR3 DNA follows: TGTGCCAGCAGTTTACAGCGGGTCACAGATACGCAGTATTTT. It yields the protein CASSLQRVTDTQYF. The full variable domain, in which reference TRBV28 and TRBJ2-3 provide the parts outside the CDR3, is DVKVTQSSRYLVKRTGEKVFLECVQDMDHENMFWYRQDPGLGLRLIYFSYDVKMKEKGDIPEGYSVSREKKERFSLILESASTNQTSMYLCASSLQRVTDTQYFGPGTRLTVL.